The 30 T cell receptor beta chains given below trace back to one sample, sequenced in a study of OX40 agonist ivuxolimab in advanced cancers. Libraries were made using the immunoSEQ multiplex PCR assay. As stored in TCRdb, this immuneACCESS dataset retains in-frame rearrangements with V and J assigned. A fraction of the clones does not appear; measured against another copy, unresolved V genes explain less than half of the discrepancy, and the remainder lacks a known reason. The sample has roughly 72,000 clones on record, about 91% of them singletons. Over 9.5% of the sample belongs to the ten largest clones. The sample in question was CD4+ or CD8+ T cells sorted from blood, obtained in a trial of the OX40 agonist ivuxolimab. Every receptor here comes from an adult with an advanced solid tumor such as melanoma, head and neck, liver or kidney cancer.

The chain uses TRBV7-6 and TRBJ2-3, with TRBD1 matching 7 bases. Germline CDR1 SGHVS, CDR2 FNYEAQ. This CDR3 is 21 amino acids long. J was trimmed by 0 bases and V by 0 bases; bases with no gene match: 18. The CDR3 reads CASSLAPGRGSHPYSTDTQYF. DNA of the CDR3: TGTGCCAGCAGCTTAGCGCCCGGCAGGGGGTCTCATCCCTATAGCACAGATACGCAGTATTTT. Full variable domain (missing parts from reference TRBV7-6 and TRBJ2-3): GAGVSQSPRYKVTKRGQDVALRCDPISGHVSLYWYRQALGQGPEFLTYFNYEAQQDKSGLPNDRFSAERPEGSISTLTIQRTEQRDSAMYRCASSLAPGRGSHPYSTDTQYFGPGTRLTVL.

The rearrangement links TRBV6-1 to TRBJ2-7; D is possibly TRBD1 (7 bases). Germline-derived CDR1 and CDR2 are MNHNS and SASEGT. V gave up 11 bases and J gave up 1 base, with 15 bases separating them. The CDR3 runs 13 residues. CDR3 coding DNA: TGTGCCTCCGGAGGGGGCGGTTCCTACGAGCAGTACTTC. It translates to CASGGGGSYEQYF.

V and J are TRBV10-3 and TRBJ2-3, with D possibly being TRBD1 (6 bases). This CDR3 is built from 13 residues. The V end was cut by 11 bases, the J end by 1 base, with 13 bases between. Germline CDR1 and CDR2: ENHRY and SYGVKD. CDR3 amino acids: CASGQSRTDTQYF. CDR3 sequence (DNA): TGTGCCTCAGGACAGTCACGCACAGATACGCAGTATTTT.

The CDR3 loop is CASRTGLLYEQYF. CDR3 in DNA: TGTGCCAGCCGGACGGGACTTCTCTACGAGCAGTACTTC. This rearrangement joins TRBV28 to TRBJ2-7; tentatively, D is TRBD2 (6 bases). Between the trimmed V and J ends, which lost 8 bases and 3 bases, there was a span of 14 bases. The germline V gene encodes CDR1 MDHEN and CDR2 SYDVKM. This CDR3 contains 13 residues.

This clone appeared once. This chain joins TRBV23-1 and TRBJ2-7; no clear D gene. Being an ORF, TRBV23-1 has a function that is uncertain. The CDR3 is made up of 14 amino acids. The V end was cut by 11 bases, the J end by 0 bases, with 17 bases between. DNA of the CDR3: TGCGCCCCCCGAGCGAGTATGAACTCCTACGAGCAGTACTTC. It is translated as CAPRASMNSYEQYF.

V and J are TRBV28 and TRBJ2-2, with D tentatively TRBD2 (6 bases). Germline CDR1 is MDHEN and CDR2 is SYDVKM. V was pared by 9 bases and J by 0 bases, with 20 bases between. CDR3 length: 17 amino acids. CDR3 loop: CASERERDSSNTGELFF. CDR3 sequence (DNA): TGTGCCAGTGAACGGGAACGGGACTCCTCGAACACCGGGGAGCTGTTTTTT.

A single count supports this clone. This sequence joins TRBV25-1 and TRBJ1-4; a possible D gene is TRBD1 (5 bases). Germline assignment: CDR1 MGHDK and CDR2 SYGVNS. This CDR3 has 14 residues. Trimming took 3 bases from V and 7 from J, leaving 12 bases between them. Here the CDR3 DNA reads TGTGCCAGCAGTGAGGGGGGGTTGTTTGAAAAACTGTTTTTT. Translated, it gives CASSEGGLFEKLFF.

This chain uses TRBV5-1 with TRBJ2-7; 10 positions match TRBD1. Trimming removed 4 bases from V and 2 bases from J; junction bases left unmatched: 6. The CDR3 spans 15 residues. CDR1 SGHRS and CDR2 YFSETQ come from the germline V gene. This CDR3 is CASSGGTGETYEQYF. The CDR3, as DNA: TGCGCCAGCAGCGGGGGGACAGGGGAGACCTACGAGCAGTACTTC.

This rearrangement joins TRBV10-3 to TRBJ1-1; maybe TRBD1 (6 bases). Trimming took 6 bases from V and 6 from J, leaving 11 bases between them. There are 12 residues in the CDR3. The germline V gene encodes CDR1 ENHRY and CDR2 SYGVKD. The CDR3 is CAIRTGLSEAFF. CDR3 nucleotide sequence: TGTGCCATCAGAACAGGGTTGTCTGAAGCTTTCTTT.

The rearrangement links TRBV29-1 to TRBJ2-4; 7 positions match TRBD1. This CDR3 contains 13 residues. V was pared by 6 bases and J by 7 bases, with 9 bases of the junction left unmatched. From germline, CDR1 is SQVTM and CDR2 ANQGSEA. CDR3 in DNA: TGCAGCGTAACCAACAGGGGTGGGAACATTCAGTACTTC. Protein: CSVTNRGGNIQYF.

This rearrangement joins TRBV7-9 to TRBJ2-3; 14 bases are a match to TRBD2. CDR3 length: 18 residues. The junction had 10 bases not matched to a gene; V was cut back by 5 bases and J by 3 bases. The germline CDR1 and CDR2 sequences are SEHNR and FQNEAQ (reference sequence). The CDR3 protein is CASSRRLGLAGATDTQYF. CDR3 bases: TGTGCCAGCAGCCGAAGACTGGGACTAGCGGGAGCAACAGATACGCAGTATTTT. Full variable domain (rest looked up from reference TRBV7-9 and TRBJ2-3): DTGVSQNPRHKITKRGQNVTFRCDPISEHNRLYWYRQTLGQGPEFLTYFQNEAQLEKSRLLSDRFSAERPKGSFSTLEIQRTEQGDSAMYLCASSRRLGLAGATDTQYFGPGTRLTVL.

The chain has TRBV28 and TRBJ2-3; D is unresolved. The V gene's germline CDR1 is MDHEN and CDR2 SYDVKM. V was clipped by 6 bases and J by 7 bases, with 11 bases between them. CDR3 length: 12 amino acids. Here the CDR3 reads CASSLGANTQYF. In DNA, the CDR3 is TGTGCCAGCAGCCTAGGAGCGAATACGCAGTATTTT.

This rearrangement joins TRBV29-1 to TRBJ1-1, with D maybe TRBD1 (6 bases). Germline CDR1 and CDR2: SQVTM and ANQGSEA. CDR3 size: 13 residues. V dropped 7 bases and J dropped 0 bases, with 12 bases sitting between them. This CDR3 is CSAIQGVNTEAFF. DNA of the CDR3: TGCAGCGCTATACAGGGAGTGAACACTGAAGCTTTCTTT. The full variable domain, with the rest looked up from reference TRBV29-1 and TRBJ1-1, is SAVISQKPSRDICQRGTSLTIQCQVDSQVTMMFWYRQQPGQSLTLIATANQGSEATYESGFVIDKFPISRPNLTFSTLTVSNMSPEDSSIYLCSAIQGVNTEAFFGQGTRLTVV.

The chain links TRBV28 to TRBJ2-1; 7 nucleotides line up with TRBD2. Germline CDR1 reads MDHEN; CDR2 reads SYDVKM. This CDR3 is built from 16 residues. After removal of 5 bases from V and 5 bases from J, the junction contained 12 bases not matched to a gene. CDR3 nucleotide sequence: TGTGCCAGCAGTCGAACGACTAGCTTTTCACACAATGAGCAGTTCTTC. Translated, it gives CASSRTTSFSHNEQFF.

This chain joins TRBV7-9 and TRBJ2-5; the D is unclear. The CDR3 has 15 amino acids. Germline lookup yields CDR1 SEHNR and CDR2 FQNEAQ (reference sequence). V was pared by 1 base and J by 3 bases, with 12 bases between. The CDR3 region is CASSLVLTAKETQYF. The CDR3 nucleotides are TGTGCCAGCAGCTTAGTTCTTACAGCAAAAGAGACCCAGTACTTC.

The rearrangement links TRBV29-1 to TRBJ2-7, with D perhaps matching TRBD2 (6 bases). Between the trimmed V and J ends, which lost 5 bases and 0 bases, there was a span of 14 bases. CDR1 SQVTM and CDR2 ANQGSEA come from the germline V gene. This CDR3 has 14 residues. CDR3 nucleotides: TGCAGCGTTTGGGGGGATGGCCGCTCCTACGAGCAGTACTTC. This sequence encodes CSVWGDGRSYEQYF.

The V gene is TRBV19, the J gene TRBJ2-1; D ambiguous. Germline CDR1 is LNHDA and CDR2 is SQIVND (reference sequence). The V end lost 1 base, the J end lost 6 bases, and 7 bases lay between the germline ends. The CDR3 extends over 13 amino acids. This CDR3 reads CASSIVLGNEQFF. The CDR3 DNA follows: TGTGCCAGTAGTATAGTTCTGGGCAATGAGCAGTTCTTC.

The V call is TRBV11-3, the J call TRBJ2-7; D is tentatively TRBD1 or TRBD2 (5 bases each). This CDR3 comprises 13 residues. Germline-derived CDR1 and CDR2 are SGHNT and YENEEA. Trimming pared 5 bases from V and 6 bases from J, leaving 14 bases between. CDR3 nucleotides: TGTGCCAGCAGCCTAACGGCTGGGGGCGAGCAGTACTTC. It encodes CASSLTAGGEQYF.

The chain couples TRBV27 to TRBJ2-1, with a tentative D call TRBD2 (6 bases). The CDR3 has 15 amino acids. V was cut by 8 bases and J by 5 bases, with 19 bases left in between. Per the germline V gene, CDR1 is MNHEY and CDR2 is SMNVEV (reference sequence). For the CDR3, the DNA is TGTGCCAGCGGCCTCTATCGGGGGAAAGACAATGAGCAGTTCTTC. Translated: CASGLYRGKDNEQFF.

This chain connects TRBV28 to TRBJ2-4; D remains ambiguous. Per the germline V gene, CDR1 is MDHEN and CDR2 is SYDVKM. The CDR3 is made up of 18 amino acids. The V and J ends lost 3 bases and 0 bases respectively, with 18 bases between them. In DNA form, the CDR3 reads TGTGCCAGCAGTTTCGAGAAGAAAGCTTCCCTAGCCAAAAACATTCAGTACTTC. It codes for CASSFEKKASLAKNIQYF.

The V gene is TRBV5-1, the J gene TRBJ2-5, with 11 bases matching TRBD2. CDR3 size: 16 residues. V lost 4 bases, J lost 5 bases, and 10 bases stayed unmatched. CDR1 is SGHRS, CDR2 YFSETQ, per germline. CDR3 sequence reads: CASSPFSGGARETQYF. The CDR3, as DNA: TGCGCCAGCAGCCCCTTTAGCGGGGGGGCCCGGGAGACCCAGTACTTC.

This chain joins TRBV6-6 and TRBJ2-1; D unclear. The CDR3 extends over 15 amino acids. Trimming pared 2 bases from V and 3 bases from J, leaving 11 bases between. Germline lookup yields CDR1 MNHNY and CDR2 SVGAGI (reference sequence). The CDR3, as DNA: TGTGCCAGCAGTTACGGGCAGCCGAGCTACAATGAGCAGTTCTTC. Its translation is CASSYGQPSYNEQFF.

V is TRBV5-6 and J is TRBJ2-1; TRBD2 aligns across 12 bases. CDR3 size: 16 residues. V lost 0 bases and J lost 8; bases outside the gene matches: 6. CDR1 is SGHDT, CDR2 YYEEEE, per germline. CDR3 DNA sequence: TGTGCCAGCAGCTTGGTGAGGACTAGCGGGGTCTATGAGCAGTTCTTC. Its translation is CASSLVRTSGVYEQFF.

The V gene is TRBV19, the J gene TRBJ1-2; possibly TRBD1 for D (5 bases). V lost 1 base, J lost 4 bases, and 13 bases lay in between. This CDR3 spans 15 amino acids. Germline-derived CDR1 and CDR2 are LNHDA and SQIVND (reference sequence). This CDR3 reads CASSIVGRVGYGYTF. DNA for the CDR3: TGTGCCAGTAGTATAGTAGGCAGGGTCGGCTATGGCTACACCTTC.

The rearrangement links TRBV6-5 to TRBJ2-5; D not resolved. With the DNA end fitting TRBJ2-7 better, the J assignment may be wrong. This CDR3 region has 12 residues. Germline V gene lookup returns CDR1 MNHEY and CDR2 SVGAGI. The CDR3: CASTGFTYEQYF. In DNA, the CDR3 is TGTGCCAGCACCGGGTTTACCTACGAGCAGTACTTC.

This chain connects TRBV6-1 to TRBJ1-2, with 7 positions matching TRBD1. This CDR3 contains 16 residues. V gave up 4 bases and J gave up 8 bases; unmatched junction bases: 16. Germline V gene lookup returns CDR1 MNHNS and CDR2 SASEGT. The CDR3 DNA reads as TGTGCCAGCAGTGTTACCCGGGACAGCGGCCACTGGGGCTACACCTTC. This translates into CASSVTRDSGHWGYTF.

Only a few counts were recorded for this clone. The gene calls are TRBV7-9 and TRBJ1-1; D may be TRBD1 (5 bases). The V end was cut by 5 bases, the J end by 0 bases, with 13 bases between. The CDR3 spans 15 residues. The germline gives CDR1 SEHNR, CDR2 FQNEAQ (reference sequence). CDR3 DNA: TGTGCCAGCAGCGCCGGAGGAGGGGTGAACACTGAAGCTTTCTTT. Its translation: CASSAGGGVNTEAFF. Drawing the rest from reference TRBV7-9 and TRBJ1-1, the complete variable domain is DTGVSQNPRHKITKRGQNVTFRCDPISEHNRLYWYRQTLGQGPEFLTYFQNEAQLEKSRLLSDRFSAERPKGSFSTLEIQRTEQGDSAMYLCASSAGGGVNTEAFFGQGTRLTVV.

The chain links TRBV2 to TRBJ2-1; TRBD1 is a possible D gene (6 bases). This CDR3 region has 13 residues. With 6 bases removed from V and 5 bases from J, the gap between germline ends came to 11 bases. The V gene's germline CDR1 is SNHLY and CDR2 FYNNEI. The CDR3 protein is CASRRDTNNEQFF. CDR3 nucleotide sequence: TGTGCCAGCAGAAGGGACACCAACAATGAGCAGTTCTTC.

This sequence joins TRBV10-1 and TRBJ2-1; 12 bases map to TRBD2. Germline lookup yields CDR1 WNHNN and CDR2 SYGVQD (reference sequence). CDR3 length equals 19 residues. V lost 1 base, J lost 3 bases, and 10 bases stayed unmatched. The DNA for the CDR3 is TGCGCCAGCAGTGAGTACCTCGGACTAGCGGGACTTAACTACAATGAGCAGTTCTTC. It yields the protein CASSEYLGLAGLNYNEQFF.

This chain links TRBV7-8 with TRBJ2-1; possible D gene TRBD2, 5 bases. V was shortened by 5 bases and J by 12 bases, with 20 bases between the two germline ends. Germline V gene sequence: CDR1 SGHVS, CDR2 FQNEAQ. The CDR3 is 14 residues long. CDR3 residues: CASSPLFTGAGQFF. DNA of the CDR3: TGTGCCAGCAGCCCTCTATTCACGGGCGCGGGGCAGTTCTTC.